This T cell receptor (beta chain) was recorded in a study of cytomegalovirus exposure and HLA in healthy donors. General study points: 164 TCR beta chains were listed as cytomegalovirus-associated.

In regard to this clone: Its target is unknown.

CDR3 length: 15 amino acids. With 2 bases clipped from V and 1 base from J, the junction kept 5 bases outside the gene matches. Germline V gene data show CDR1 as SGDLS and CDR2 as YYNGEE. The PCR used 60 Vbeta and 13 Jbeta primers. Data came from immunoSEQ multiplex PCR; TCRdb stores just in-frame clones and leaves some out. The sample has around 91,000 clones; over 75% are singletons. This clonotype was sampled from a male donor in good health and CMV-seropositive. V gene TRBV9 combines with J gene TRBJ1-1, with TRBD1 matching 7 bases. The sequenced sample was PBMCs. The CDR3 sequence is CASSVSGGGNTEAFF. The CDR3 DNA sequence: TGTGCCAGCAGCGTCTCAGGGGGTGGGAACACTGAAGCTTTCTTT. Looking up the rest from reference TRBV9 and TRBJ1-1 gives the full variable domain: DSGVTQTPKHLITATGQRVTLRCSPRSGDLSVYWYQQSLDQGLQFLIQYYNGEERAKGNILERFSAQQFPDLHSELNLSSLELGDSALYFCASSVSGGGNTEAFFGQGTRLTVV.